This T cell receptor (beta chain) was profiled in a study of shared clonotypes between healthy human individuals. Running of the assay took place at deep level. The authors distributed each subset's genomic DNA evenly over several immunoSEQ plates. Measured with immunoSEQ multiplex PCR; TCRdb has only the in-frame clones, and not every one. The sample holds some 700,000 clones; less than 95% are singletons and the top ten take 34%. V was clipped by 3 bases and J by 3 bases; unmatched bases: 5. Germline assignment: CDR1 SGDLS and CDR2 YYNGEE. The CDR3 runs to 15 residues. This sequence joins TRBV9 and TRBJ1-4; TRBD1 agrees at 7 bases. Sequenced input: memory CD8+ T cells from PBMCs. Subset meaning: CD45RO+ cells pooled with CCR7-negative TemRA cells. The sequence was collected from a man aged 18 to 30 in good health. Some clones in this sample may be carry-over from other donors' samples. The CDR3 nucleotides read TGTGCCAGCAGCGCTTGGGACAGCCCTAATGAAAAACTGTTTTTT. This translates into CASSAWDSPNEKLFF.